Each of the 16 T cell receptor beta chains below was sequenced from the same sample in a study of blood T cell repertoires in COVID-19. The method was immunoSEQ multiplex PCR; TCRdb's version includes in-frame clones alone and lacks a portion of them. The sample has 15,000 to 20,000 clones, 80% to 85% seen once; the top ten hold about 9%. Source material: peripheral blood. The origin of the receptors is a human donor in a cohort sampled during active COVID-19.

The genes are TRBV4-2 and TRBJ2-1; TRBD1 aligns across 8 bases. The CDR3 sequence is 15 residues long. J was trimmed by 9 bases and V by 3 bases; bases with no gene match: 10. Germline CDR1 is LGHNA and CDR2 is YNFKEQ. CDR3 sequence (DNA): TGTGCCAGCAGCCATCTAGAGACAGGGGCCATTGAGCAGTTCTTC. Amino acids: CASSHLETGAIEQFF.

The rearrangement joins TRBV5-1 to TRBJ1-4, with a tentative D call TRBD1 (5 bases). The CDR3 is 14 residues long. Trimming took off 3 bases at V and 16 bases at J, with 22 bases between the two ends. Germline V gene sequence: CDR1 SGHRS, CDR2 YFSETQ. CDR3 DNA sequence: TGCGCCAGCAGCTCTACGGGGGAAAGTGGGGTGGCGTTTTTT. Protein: CASSSTGESGVAFF.

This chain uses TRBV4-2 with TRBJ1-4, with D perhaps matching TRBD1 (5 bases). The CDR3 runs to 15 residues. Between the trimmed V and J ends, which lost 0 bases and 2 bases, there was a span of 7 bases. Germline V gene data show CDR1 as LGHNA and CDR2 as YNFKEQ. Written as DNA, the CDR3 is TGTGCCAGCAGCCAAGATACAGGCACTAATGAAAAACTGTTTTTT. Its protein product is CASSQDTGTNEKLFF.

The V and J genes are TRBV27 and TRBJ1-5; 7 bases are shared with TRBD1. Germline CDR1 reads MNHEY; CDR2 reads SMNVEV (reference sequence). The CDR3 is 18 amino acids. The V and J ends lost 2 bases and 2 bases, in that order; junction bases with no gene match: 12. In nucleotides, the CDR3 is TGTGCCAGCAGTTTAAGGAGAGGGGGCGAGTGGGGCAATCAGCCCCAGCATTTT. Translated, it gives CASSLRRGGEWGNQPQHF.

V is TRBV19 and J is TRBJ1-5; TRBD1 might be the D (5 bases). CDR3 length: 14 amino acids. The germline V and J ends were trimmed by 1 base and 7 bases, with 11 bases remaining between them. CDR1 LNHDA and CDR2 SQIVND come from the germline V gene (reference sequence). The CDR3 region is CASSIGGRGQPQHF. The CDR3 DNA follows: TGTGCCAGTAGTATAGGGGGCAGAGGACAGCCCCAGCATTTT.

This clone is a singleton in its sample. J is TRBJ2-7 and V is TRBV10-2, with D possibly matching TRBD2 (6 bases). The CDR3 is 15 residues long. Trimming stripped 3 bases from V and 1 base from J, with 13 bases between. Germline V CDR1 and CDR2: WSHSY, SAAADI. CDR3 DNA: TGCGCCAGCAGTGACCTAGCGTCATTATCCTACGAGCAGTACTTC. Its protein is CASSDLASLSYEQYF.

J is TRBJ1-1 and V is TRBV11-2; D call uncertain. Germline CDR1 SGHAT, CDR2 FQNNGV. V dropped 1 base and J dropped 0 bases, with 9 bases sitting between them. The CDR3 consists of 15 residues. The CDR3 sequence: CASSLGAGMNTEAFF. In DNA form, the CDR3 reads TGTGCCAGCAGCTTAGGGGCAGGCATGAACACTGAAGCTTTCTTT.

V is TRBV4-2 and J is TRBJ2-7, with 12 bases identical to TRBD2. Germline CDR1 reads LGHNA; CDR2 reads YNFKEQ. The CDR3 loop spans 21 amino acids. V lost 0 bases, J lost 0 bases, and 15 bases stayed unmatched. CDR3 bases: TGTGCCAGCAGCCAAGAGTTACTAGCGGGAGGTCGCGCTGGTCCCTCCTACGAGCAGTACTTC. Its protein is CASSQELLAGGRAGPSYEQYF.

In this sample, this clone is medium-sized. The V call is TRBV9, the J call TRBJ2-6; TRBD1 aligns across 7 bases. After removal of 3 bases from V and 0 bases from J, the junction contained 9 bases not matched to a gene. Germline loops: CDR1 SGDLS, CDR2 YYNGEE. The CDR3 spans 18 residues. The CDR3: CASSAEWDSHSGANVLTF. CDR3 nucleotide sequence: TGTGCCAGCAGCGCCGAATGGGACAGCCACTCTGGGGCCAACGTCCTGACTTTC.

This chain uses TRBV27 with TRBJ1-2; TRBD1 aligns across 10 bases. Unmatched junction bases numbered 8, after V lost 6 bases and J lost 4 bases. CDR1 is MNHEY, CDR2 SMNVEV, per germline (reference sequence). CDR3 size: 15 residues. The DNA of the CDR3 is TGTGCCAGCAGCATGCGGGGGACAGGGGTCTATGGCTACACCTTC. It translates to CASSMRGTGVYGYTF.

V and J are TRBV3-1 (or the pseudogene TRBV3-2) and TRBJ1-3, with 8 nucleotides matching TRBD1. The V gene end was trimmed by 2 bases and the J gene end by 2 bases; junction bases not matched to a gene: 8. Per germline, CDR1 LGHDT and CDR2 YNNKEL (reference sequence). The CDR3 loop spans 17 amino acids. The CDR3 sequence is CASSQFRDRGAGNTIYF. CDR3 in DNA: TGTGCCAGCAGCCAATTTCGAGACAGGGGAGCTGGAAACACCATATATTTT.

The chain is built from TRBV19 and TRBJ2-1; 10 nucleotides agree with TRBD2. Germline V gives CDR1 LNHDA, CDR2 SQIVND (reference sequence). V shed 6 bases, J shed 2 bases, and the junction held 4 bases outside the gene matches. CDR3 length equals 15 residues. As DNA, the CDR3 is TGTGCCAGTAGGCGAACTAGCGGGGCCTACAATGAGCAGTTCTTC. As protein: CASRRTSGAYNEQFF.

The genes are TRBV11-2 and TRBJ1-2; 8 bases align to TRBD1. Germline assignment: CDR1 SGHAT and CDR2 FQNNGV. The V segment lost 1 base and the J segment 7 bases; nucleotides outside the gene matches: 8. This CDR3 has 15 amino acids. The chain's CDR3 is CASSLALTGAGGYTF. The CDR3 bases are TGTGCCAGCAGCTTAGCCCTGACAGGGGCCGGTGGCTACACCTTC. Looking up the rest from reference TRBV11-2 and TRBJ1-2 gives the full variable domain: EAGVAQSPRYKIIEKRQSVAFWCNPISGHATLYWYQQILGQGPKLLIQFQNNGVVDDSQLPKDRFSAERLKGVDSTLKIQPAKLEDSAVYLCASSLALTGAGGYTFGSGTRLTVV.

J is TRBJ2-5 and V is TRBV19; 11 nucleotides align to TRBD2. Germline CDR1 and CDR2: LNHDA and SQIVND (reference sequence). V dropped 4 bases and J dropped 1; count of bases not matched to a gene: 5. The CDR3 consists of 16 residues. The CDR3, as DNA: TGTGCCAGTAGTACCAGACTAGCGGGAACCCAAGAGACCCAGTACTTC. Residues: CASSTRLAGTQETQYF.

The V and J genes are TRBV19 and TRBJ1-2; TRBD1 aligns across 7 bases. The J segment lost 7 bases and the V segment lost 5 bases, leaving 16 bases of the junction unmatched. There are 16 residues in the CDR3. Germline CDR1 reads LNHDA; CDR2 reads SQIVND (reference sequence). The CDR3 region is CASSPLDFTGVFGYTF. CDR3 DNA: TGTGCCAGTAGTCCGTTGGACTTCACAGGGGTTTTTGGCTACACCTTC.

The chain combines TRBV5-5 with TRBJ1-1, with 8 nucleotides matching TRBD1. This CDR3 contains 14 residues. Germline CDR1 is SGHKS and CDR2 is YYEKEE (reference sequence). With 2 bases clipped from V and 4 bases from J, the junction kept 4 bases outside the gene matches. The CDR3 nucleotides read TGTGCCAGCAGCTTATTAGACAGGGGCACTGAAGCTTTCTTT. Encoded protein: CASSLLDRGTEAFF.